Listed below are T cell receptor beta chains from one sample, sequenced in a study of T-cell memory formation after mild COVID-19. TCRdb re-derived calls from the 5' RACE reads in MiXCR, one entry per CDR3 protein. The data contain 340,000 or so distinct CDR3 sequences, 10% to 15% of them singletons. The sequenced sample consisted of PBMCs or a T cell subset sorted from them (not recorded which). The receptor source for this set is a man younger than 30 who had mild COVID-19 (a few samples of this study predate the infection). Cell type and time point are not known. Both conserved end residues are part of each CDR3. The D gene is left open where the match is weak. Only some rows state a clone size, as once, few, many or a class for expanded clones.

d_call	v_call	j_call	clone_size	cdr3_aa	cdr3_nt
NA	TRBV6-1	TRBJ1-2	few	CASSPGTDPLANYGYTF	TGTGCCAGCAGCCCCGGGACCGATCCCCTGGCTAACTATGGCTACACCTTC
NA	TRBV10-2	TRBJ2-2	NA	CASREKRTGELFF	TGCGCCAGCAGAGAGAAAAGGACCGGGGAGCTGTTTTTT
NA	TRBV6-2/TRBV6-3	TRBJ2-7	many	CASSRTGYEQYF	TGTGCCAGCAGCCGGACGGGCTACGAGCAGTACTTC
TRBD2	TRBV7-2	TRBJ2-2	NA	CASLGLSNTGELFF	TGTGCCAGCTTGGGACTATCAAACACCGGGGAGCTGTTTTTT
TRBD1	TRBV24-1	TRBJ2-1	NA	CATSDAGTGPFF	TGTGCCACCAGTGACGCCGGGACAGGGCCGTTCTTC
NA	TRBV21-1	TRBJ2-3	few	CASSKRTANPIDTQYF	TGTGCCAGCAGCAAAAGGACGGCGAACCCGATAGATACGCAGTATTTT
TRBD1	TRBV11-3	TRBJ2-3	NA	CASSLRRGRADTQYF	TGTGCCAGCAGCTTACGCAGGGGGCGCGCAGATACGCAGTATTTT
NA	TRBV4-1	TRBJ1-1	many	CASSQEDRDYTEAFF	TGCGCCAGCAGCCAAGAGGATAGGGATTACACTGAAGCTTTCTTT
TRBD1	TRBV7-2	TRBJ1-5	many	CASSSTGGGQPQHF	TGTGCCAGCAGCTCTACAGGGGGAGGCCAGCCCCAGCATTTT
NA	TRBV12-3/TRBV12-4	TRBJ2-4	many	CASSFEWGVAKNIQYF	TGTGCCAGCAGTTTCGAGTGGGGGGTAGCCAAAAACATTCAGTACTTC
TRBD1	TRBV27	TRBJ2-5	few	CASRGAGGVETQYF	TGTGCCAGCAGAGGGGCAGGGGGCGTCGAGACCCAGTACTTC
NA	TRBV20-1	TRBJ1-2	few	CSAVGQGGYTF	TGCAGTGCGGTCGGACAAGGGGGCTACACCTTC
NA	TRBV20-1	TRBJ1-1	many	CSARGGTEAFF	TGCAGTGCTAGGGGGGGCACTGAAGCTTTCTTT
NA	TRBV10-3	TRBJ1-6	NA	CAISEEDAAFSPLHF	TGTGCCATCAGTGAGGAGGACGCGGCGTTTTCACCCCTCCACTTT
NA	TRBV10-3	TRBJ1-6	few	CAIRPKPSSPLHF	TGTGCCATCCGGCCCAAACCCAGTTCACCCCTCCACTTT
TRBD2	TRBV4-1	TRBJ2-5	few	CASSQFSRGGLVETQYF	TGCGCCAGCAGCCAATTCTCGCGGGGGGGCCTAGTAGAGACCCAGTACTTC
TRBD2	TRBV6-5	TRBJ2-5	few	CASSKTSGKETQYF	TGTGCCAGCAGTAAGACGAGCGGGAAAGAGACCCAGTACTTC
TRBD1	TRBV9	TRBJ2-6	few	CASSPGDRGVPGANVLTF	TGTGCCAGCAGCCCAGGGGACAGGGGAGTGCCCGGGGCCAACGTCCTGACTTTC
NA	TRBV27	TRBJ1-2	NA	CASSPQGWGGYTF	TGTGCCAGCAGTCCGCAGGGCTGGGGTGGCTACACCTTC
NA	TRBV20-1	TRBJ1-2	NA	CSARAFESTYGYTF	TGCAGTGCTAGGGCCTTCGAGTCGACCTATGGCTACACCTTC
TRBD2	TRBV27	TRBJ2-7	few	CASSSQGAGGASSYEQYF	TGTGCCAGCAGTTCCCAGGGTGCCGGGGGGGCCAGCTCCTACGAGCAGTACTTC
NA	TRBV6-5	TRBJ1-1	NA	CASSHVRGGKTEAFF	TGTGCCAGCTCGCACGTAAGGGGAGGGAAAACTGAAGCTTTCTTT
NA	TRBV7-2	TRBJ2-3	few	CASSLNARTDTQYF	TGTGCCAGCAGCTTAAATGCCCGCACAGATACGCAGTATTTT
NA	TRBV18	TRBJ2-3	once	CASSTYVADTQYF	TGTGCCAGCTCCACGTATGTCGCGGATACGCAGTATTTT
NA	TRBV20-1	TRBJ1-1	many	CSARSGGFAEAFF	TGCAGTGCTAGATCGGGGGGGTTCGCTGAAGCTTTCTTT
TRBD1	TRBV12-5	TRBJ1-2	few	CASGSDRAFDYGYTF	TGTGCTAGTGGTTCCGACAGGGCGTTTGATTATGGCTACACCTTC
NA	TRBV5-1	TRBJ2-1	many	CASSAAYSYNEQFF	TGCGCCAGCAGCGCCGCGTACTCCTACAATGAGCAGTTCTTC
TRBD2	TRBV4-1	TRBJ2-5	few	CASSQAGAGGETQYF	TGCGCCAGCAGCCAAGCCGGGGCCGGGGGGGAGACCCAGTACTTC
TRBD1	TRBV7-8	TRBJ1-2	few	CASSETGGADGYTF	TGTGCCAGCAGCGAGACAGGGGGAGCCGATGGCTACACCTTC
NA	TRBV24-1	TRBJ2-3	NA	CATSDSLGGGATDTQYF	TGTGCCACCAGTGATTCCCTGGGGGGGGGCGCCACAGATACGCAGTATTTT
TRBD2	TRBV19	TRBJ2-7	NA	CASRRAGGNEQYF	TGTGCCAGCCGGAGGGCGGGAGGGAACGAGCAGTACTTC
TRBD1	TRBV5-4	TRBJ1-5	many	CASSSGTGGNQPQHF	TGTGCCAGCAGCTCTGGGACAGGGGGAAATCAGCCCCAGCATTTT
NA	TRBV10-3	TRBJ1-1	few	CAIRIQGVNTEAFF	TGTGCCATCAGGATACAGGGCGTAAACACTGAAGCTTTCTTT
NA	TRBV6-2/TRBV6-3	TRBJ1-1	NA	CASIKFREDEAFF	TGTGCCAGTATAAAATTCCGGGAGGATGAAGCTTTCTTT
TRBD1	TRBV27	TRBJ1-6	few	CASRPGTGLLSPLHF	TGTGCCAGCAGACCCGGGACAGGGCTTCTTTCACCCCTCCACTTT
TRBD1	TRBV2	TRBJ2-5	NA	CASTGTAYQETQYF	TGTGCCAGCACAGGGACAGCCTACCAAGAGACCCAGTACTTC
NA	TRBV12-5	TRBJ2-3	few	CASGANPTGDCADTQYF	TGTGCTAGTGGGGCCAACCCCACAGGGGACTGTGCAGATACGCAGTATTTT